This is a list of T cell receptor beta chains from one sample in a study of T cell responses to AZD1222 COVID-19 vaccine. Profiled with immunoSEQ multiplex PCR; TCRdb holds only in-frame clones, not every one. Counted here are roughly 56,000 clones, roughly 88% occurring once; the ten biggest clones make up approximately 15%. The sample in question was peripheral blood, obtained on day 0 of AZD1222 vaccination. These receptors were taken from an adult in good health. CDR3s include the opening cysteine and the closing phenylalanine or tryptophan. A D gene is named only where the DNA matches it firmly. Not all rows give a size; the values are once, few, many and, for expanded clones, a class.

CDR3 DNA | CDR3 protein | D gene | V gene | clone size | J gene
TGTGCCAGTAGTGCATACGGGACAGCCTCTAATTCTGGGGCCAACGTCCTGACTTTC | CASSAYGTASNSGANVLTF | TRBD1 | TRBV19 | . | TRBJ2-6
TGTGCCAGCTCACCACCGTTGACAGCTGGTTGGACTGAAGCTTTCTTT | CASSPPLTAGWTEAFF | . | TRBV18 | . | TRBJ1-1
TGCAGTGCTAGTAGTATCTTCGCGGGGGGACACCCATCCTACAATGAGCAGTTCTTC | CSASSIFAGGHPSYNEQFF | TRBD2 | TRBV20-1 | once | TRBJ2-1
TGTGCCACCAGTGATTTAAAGCGGGGGGCCCCCAATGAGCAGTTCTTC | CATSDLKRGAPNEQFF | TRBD2 | TRBV24-1 | . | TRBJ2-1
TGTGCCAGCAGCCAATCCAGGCTCAAGGCTTACACAGATACGCAGTATTTT | CASSQSRLKAYTDTQYF | . | TRBV3-1/TRBV3-2 | . | TRBJ2-3
TGTGCCAGCAGCCACGTAAAGCGGGGGAATTCGTACCAAGAGACCCAGTACTTC | CASSHVKRGNSYQETQYF | TRBD2 | TRBV5-4 | . | TRBJ2-5
TGTGCCAGCAGTTCAGAGAGGGATTCACCCCTCCACTTT | CASSSERDSPLHF | . | TRBV12-3/TRBV12-4 | . | TRBJ1-6
TGCAGCGTCGTCACAGGGGGCGGTGGCTATGGCTACACCTTC | CSVVTGGGGYGYTF | TRBD1 | TRBV29-1 | . | TRBJ1-2
TGTGCCAGCAGCCTCTGGAACACTGAAGCTTTCTTT | CASSLWNTEAFF | . | TRBV14 | . | TRBJ1-1
TGTGCCAGCAGCTTGCGGCGGGATCAGCCCCAGCATTTT | CASSLRRDQPQHF | . | TRBV7-2 | . | TRBJ1-5
TGTGCCAGCAGCTCTACAGGGGGTGTGTCGTGGAACACTGAAGCTTTCTTT | CASSSTGGVSWNTEAFF | TRBD1 | TRBV13 | . | TRBJ1-1
TGTGCCTGGAGTCCCCCCTACGCAGTTGTTGAATACAATGAGCAGTTCTTC | CAWSPPYAVVEYNEQFF | . | TRBV30 | . | TRBJ2-1
TGTGCCAGCAGTTGGAGCTCGATGAACATTCAGTACTTC | CASSWSSMNIQYF | . | TRBV12-3/TRBV12-4 | . | TRBJ2-4
TGTGCCAGCAGTCTTACAGGGGGGTTCTTCGAAGCTTTCTTT | CASSLTGGFFEAFF | TRBD1 | TRBV28 | . | TRBJ1-1
TGTGCCAGCACCGGACCCTCCTACGAGCAGTACTTC | CASTGPSYEQYF | . | TRBV7-9 | . | TRBJ2-7
TGTGCCAGCAGTTACTCGGCCTATAATTCACCCCTCCACTTT | CASSYSAYNSPLHF | . | TRBV6-5 | . | TRBJ1-6
TGTGCCAGCAGCTTTCCCCGGAAGACTGAAGCTTTCTTT | CASSFPRKTEAFF | . | TRBV5-4 | . | TRBJ1-1
TGTGCCAGCAGCCAAGATATAACGTTTTCACCCCTCCACTTT | CASSQDITFSPLHF | . | TRBV3-1/TRBV3-2 | . | TRBJ1-6
TGCGCCAGCAGTATGTTAGGGGATGGTACGCAGTATTTT | CASSMLGDGTQYF | . | TRBV5-1 | . | TRBJ2-3
TGTGCCAGCAGCCATCGCGGGGGGCTCTACAATGAGCAGTTCTTC | CASSHRGGLYNEQFF | TRBD2 | TRBV4-2 | . | TRBJ2-1
TGCAGTGGGGTGGAGTTGGATACGCAGTATTTT | CSGVELDTQYF | . | TRBV20-1 | once | TRBJ2-3
TGTGCCAGCAGCTCGCCAGGGTCTTCCAAAGAGAACGAGCAGTACTTC | CASSSPGSSKENEQYF | . | TRBV7-9 | . | TRBJ2-7
TGTGCCAGCAGCGTCGGAGCGGGGGCTACAGATACGCAGTATTTT | CASSVGAGATDTQYF | TRBD2 | TRBV9 | . | TRBJ2-3
TGTGCCAGCAGCTTAGCCGTGGGTCCATCGGTAGCTTATGGCTACACCTTC | CASSLAVGPSVAYGYTF | . | TRBV5-5 | once | TRBJ1-2
TGTGCCAGCAGTTCCCACGGGACAGGGATCAACTATGGCTACACCTTC | CASSSHGTGINYGYTF | TRBD1 | TRBV28 | . | TRBJ1-2
TGTGCCAGCAGTGAAGGCATCGCGGGACAGACTGAAGCTTTCTTT | CASSEGIAGQTEAFF | TRBD1 | TRBV6-1 | . | TRBJ1-1
TGTGCCTGGATTGGCCAGGGGACCTACGAGCAGTACTTC | CAWIGQGTYEQYF | . | TRBV30 | . | TRBJ2-7
TGTGCCAGCAGCTTAGCCGGACTTTACTACAATGAGCAGTTCTTC | CASSLAGLYYNEQFF | . | TRBV11-2 | . | TRBJ2-1
TGTGCCTGGAGTCGGTCGAGCAGGCTGTATAGCAATCAGCCCCAGCATTTT | CAWSRSSRLYSNQPQHF | . | TRBV30 | . | TRBJ1-5
TGTGCCAGTAGTAGGGGGGGTTTACAAGAGACCCAGTACTTC | CASSRGGLQETQYF | TRBD2 | TRBV19 | . | TRBJ2-5
TGCGCCAGCAGCTTGGACAGGGACAGTTTTCACGAGCAGTACTTC | CASSLDRDSFHEQYF | TRBD1 | TRBV5-1 | . | TRBJ2-7
TGTGCCACCAGGACAAGCTATGGCTACACCTTC | CATRTSYGYTF | . | TRBV12-3/TRBV12-4 | . | TRBJ1-2
TGTGCCAGCACCCTTAACAGGGGGCTGTACGAAAAACTGTTTTTT | CASTLNRGLYEKLFF | TRBD1 | TRBV28 | few | TRBJ1-4
TGCGCCAGCAGCCAAGTTGGACCCGGTAACTATGGCTACACCTTC | CASSQVGPGNYGYTF | . | TRBV4-1 | . | TRBJ1-2
TGCGCCAGCAGCTTGACGACAGGGGACACTGAAGCTTTCTTT | CASSLTTGDTEAFF | TRBD1 | TRBV5-1 | . | TRBJ1-1
TGTGCCAGCGGGCGACAGTGGCAAGAGACCCAGTACTTC | CASGRQWQETQYF | . | TRBV2 | . | TRBJ2-5
TGTGCCAGCAGCTTGCCCAGGGAAACTAATGAAAAACTGTTTTTT | CASSLPRETNEKLFF | . | TRBV7-9 | few | TRBJ1-4
TGTGCCAGTACCGAACATCCGGGACAGGTTATAGAAAAACTGTTTTTT | CASTEHPGQVIEKLFF | TRBD1 | TRBV19 | . | TRBJ1-4
TGTGCCTGGAGCCCAAATGAGGATGAGCAGTTCTTC | CAWSPNEDEQFF | . | TRBV30 | . | TRBJ2-1
TGCGCCAGCAGCCAAGTAGGTCACAGAAGGGACGAGCAGTACTTC | CASSQVGHRRDEQYF | . | TRBV4-1 | . | TRBJ2-7
TGTGCCAGTAGTATACTGGGACAGGGTTCCAATCAGCCCCAGCATTTT | CASSILGQGSNQPQHF | TRBD1 | TRBV19 | . | TRBJ1-5
TGTGCCAGCAGTTTAATGTCGGTTGAGCAGTTCTTC | CASSLMSVEQFF | . | TRBV12-3/TRBV12-4 | . | TRBJ2-1
TGTGCCAGCAGTCCGCCTCCCACCCCCAACTTGAACACTGAAGCTTTCTTT | CASSPPPTPNLNTEAFF | . | TRBV28 | once | TRBJ1-1
TGTGCCAGCAGCTCTTGGACAGGGTCCACTGAAGCTTTCTTT | CASSSWTGSTEAFF | TRBD1 | TRBV5-4 | . | TRBJ1-1